The T cell receptor (beta chain) under discussion was sequenced for a study of PD-L1 blockade in urothelial cancer. Study overall: Each blood sample yielded a median of about 150,000 T cells.

Patients each gave 1 to 8 samples, pretreatment and on-treatment. Profiling relied on immunoSEQ multiplex PCR, and the TCRdb table lists in-frame clones only, not all of them. The table includes 35,000 to 50,000 clones, 88% detected once. This TCR came from a woman in her sixties with urothelial cancer. The source material was PBMCs, sampled around atezolizumab (anti-PD-L1) treatment.

CDR3 bases: TGTGCCAGCAAAAGGATAGCGGGGGGCTACGAGCAGTACTTC. This codes for CASKRIAGGYEQYF. The J gene is TRBJ2-7, the V gene TRBV27, with 10 bases that match TRBD2. Germline V gene lookup returns CDR1 MNHEY and CDR2 SMNVEV (reference sequence). The V gene end was trimmed by 7 bases and the J gene end by 3 bases; junction bases not matched to a gene: 6. The length of the CDR3 is 14 residues.